These 19 T cell receptor beta chains came from one sample sequenced in a study of blood T cell repertoires in COVID-19. The method was immunoSEQ multiplex PCR; TCRdb's version includes in-frame clones alone and lacks a portion of them. The table records about 160,000 clones, about 87% of them present only once. Sequenced: peripheral blood. These receptors originate from a woman aged 70-85 years with COVID-19, enrolled during active disease.

This chain links TRBV4-1 with TRBJ1-6, with D possibly TRBD1 on 6 matching bases. Germline V CDR1 and CDR2: MGHRA, YSYEKL. The CDR3 is 15 amino acids. V dropped 3 bases and J dropped 7 bases, with 13 bases sitting between them. The CDR3 spells CASSHDETGNSPLHF. The CDR3 DNA reads as TGCGCCAGCAGCCATGATGAGACAGGAAATTCACCCCTCCACTTT.

This chain uses TRBV30 with TRBJ2-4; 9 positions match TRBD1. Germline V gene data show CDR1 as GTSNPN and CDR2 as SVGIG (reference sequence). This CDR3 region has 15 residues. The V segment lost 8 bases and the J segment 0 bases; nucleotides outside the gene matches: 8. The CDR3 loop reads CAASTGGLAKNIQYF. The CDR3 DNA reads as TGTGCCGCATCGACAGGGGGACTAGCCAAAAACATTCAGTACTTC. The full variable domain, completed using reference TRBV30 and TRBJ2-4, is SQTIHQWPATLVQPVGSPLSLECTVEGTSNPNLYWYRQAAGRGLQLLFYSVGIGQISSEVPQNLSASRPQDRQFILSSKKLLLSDSGFYLCAASTGGLAKNIQYFGAGTRLSVL.

The chain joins TRBV7-9 to TRBJ2-1; D unclear. Trimming took off 6 bases at V and 0 bases at J, with 18 bases between the two ends. Germline CDR1 SEHNR, CDR2 FQNEAQ (reference sequence). This CDR3 is built from 17 residues. The CDR3 spells CASSYLRQWSSYNEQFF. The CDR3 nucleotides are TGTGCCAGCAGTTACTTGAGGCAGTGGAGCTCCTACAATGAGCAGTTCTTC.

This chain connects TRBV6-1 to TRBJ2-1; D is possibly TRBD1 (5 bases). Trimming cost V 4 bases and J 12 bases, with 25 bases left between them. The V gene's germline CDR1 is MNHNS and CDR2 SASEGT. The CDR3 sequence is 16 residues long. This CDR3 is CASSVGWEGAPSRQFF. The DNA for the CDR3 is TGTGCCAGCAGTGTTGGATGGGAAGGGGCCCCTTCCCGGCAGTTCTTC.

A few counts support this clone. The rearrangement links TRBV5-4 to TRBJ1-2, with a tentative D call TRBD1 (6 bases). Trimming left V 4 bases short and J 4 bases short, with 17 bases between. CDR3 size: 15 residues. CDR1 SGHNT and CDR2 YYREEE come from the germline V gene (reference sequence). For the CDR3, the DNA is TGTGCCAGCAGCCCTCCACGACAGGCCCGCTATGGCTACACCTTC. Its translation: CASSPPRQARYGYTF.

The J gene is TRBJ2-7, the V gene TRBV5-1, with D perhaps matching TRBD1 (6 bases). The CDR3 totals 17 residues. CDR1 and CDR2 from the germline V gene are SGHRS and YFSETQ. Trimming pared 5 bases from V and 1 base from J, leaving 22 bases between. The CDR3 coding sequence is TGCGCCAGCAGTTCCCCCAGGGTCCAGGGGCTATCCTACGAGCAGTACTTC. Amino acids: CASSSPRVQGLSYEQYF. The entire variable domain, with the rest obtained from reference TRBV5-1 and TRBJ2-7, is as follows: KAGVTQTPRYLIKTRGQQVTLSCSPISGHRSVSWYQQTPGQGLQFLFEYFSETQRNKGNFPGRFSGRQFSNSRSEMNVSTLELGDSALYLCASSSPRVQGLSYEQYFGPGTRLTVT.

The J gene is TRBJ1-5, the V gene TRBV9; no clear D gene. The length of the CDR3 is 15 residues. The germline V gene encodes CDR1 SGDLS and CDR2 YYNGEE. V lost 3 bases to trimming and J lost 4 bases, with 14 bases between them. CDR3 sequence: CASSAGGGLNQPQHF. Written as DNA, the CDR3 is TGTGCCAGCAGCGCTGGCGGAGGACTAAATCAGCCCCAGCATTTT.

In its sample, this clone was seen a few times. The chain carries TRBV4-1 and TRBJ1-2; D perhaps matches TRBD1 (6 bases). CDR1 is MGHRA, CDR2 YSYEKL, per germline. This CDR3 has 18 amino acids. V lost 0 bases, J lost 2 bases, and 19 bases lay in between. The CDR3 region is CASSQDDAGGLQNYGYTF. For the CDR3, the DNA is TGCGCCAGCAGCCAAGACGACGCGGGGGGGCTGCAGAACTATGGCTACACCTTC.

The rearrangement links TRBV13 to TRBJ2-7; 7 bases map to TRBD1. The V segment lost 5 bases and the J segment 6 bases; nucleotides outside the gene matches: 7. The CDR3 consists of 13 residues. Looked up from germline, CDR1 is PRHDT and CDR2 is FYEKMQ (reference sequence). CDR3 in DNA: TGTGCCAGCAGCGCACGACAGGGAGCCGAGCAGTACTTC. Translated: CASSARQGAEQYF.

This chain joins TRBV19 and TRBJ2-1, with a possible D match to TRBD2 (6 bases). The V gene lost 5 bases and the J gene lost 4 bases, with 15 bases spanning the gap. The CDR3 is made up of 15 amino acids. Germline V gene sequence: CDR1 LNHDA, CDR2 SQIVND (reference sequence). The CDR3 is CASSGGLEEYNEQFF. CDR3 DNA sequence: TGTGCCAGTAGTGGGGGACTCGAGGAGTACAATGAGCAGTTCTTC.

This clone was counted only a few times. This chain joins TRBV18 and TRBJ1-1; 10 bases map to TRBD1. The CDR3 covers 16 residues. V shed 6 bases and J 4 bases; nucleotides not matched to a gene: 11. Germline V gives CDR1 KGHSH, CDR2 LQKENI. CDR3: CASSPGTGARGTEAFF. As DNA, the CDR3 is TGTGCCAGCTCCCCCGGGACAGGGGCCCGGGGCACTGAAGCTTTCTTT. The full variable domain, rest sourced from reference TRBV18 and TRBJ1-1, is NAGVMQNPRHLVRRRGQEARLRCSPMKGHSHVYWYRQLPEEGLKFMVYLQKENIIDESGMPKERFSAEFPKEGPSILRIQQVVRGDSAAYFCASSPGTGARGTEAFFGQGTRLTVV.

The count of this clone is one. The chain uses TRBV28 and TRBJ2-5; maybe TRBD2 (7 bases). The V end lost 4 bases, the J end lost 4 bases, and 16 bases lay between the germline ends. This CDR3 contains 15 residues. The V gene's germline CDR1 is MDHEN and CDR2 SYDVKM. As DNA, the CDR3 is TGTGCCAGCAGTTCTTGGGGGGGGCCAGGAGAGACCCAGTACTTC. Translating it yields CASSSWGGPGETQYF. The full variable domain, in which reference TRBV28 and TRBJ2-5 provide the parts outside the CDR3, is DVKVTQSSRYLVKRTGEKVFLECVQDMDHENMFWYRQDPGLGLRLIYFSYDVKMKEKGDIPEGYSVSREKKERFSLILESASTNQTSMYLCASSSWGGPGETQYFGPGTRLLVL.

The chain has TRBV29-1 and TRBJ1-2; D is possibly TRBD1 (5 bases). CDR3 size: 13 residues. The germline V gene has CDR1 SQVTM and CDR2 ANQGSEA. The V and J ends lost 3 bases and 5 bases respectively, with 13 bases between them. CDR3 in amino acids: CSVDQAGKYGYTF. CDR3 bases: TGCAGCGTTGACCAGGCAGGGAAGTATGGCTACACCTTC.

The V and J genes are TRBV6-6 and TRBJ1-5; 7 bases line up with TRBD1. V was pared by 4 bases and J by 2 bases, with 5 bases of the junction left unmatched. The CDR3 consists of 15 residues. The germline V gene has CDR1 MNHNY and CDR2 SVGAGI (reference sequence). CDR3 sequence reads: CASSFLGQGNQPQHF. For the CDR3, the DNA is TGTGCCAGCAGTTTCCTCGGACAGGGCAATCAGCCCCAGCATTTT.

The V gene is TRBV2, the J gene TRBJ1-6; TRBD1 matches 7 bases. The CDR3 length is 13 residues. Per the germline V gene, CDR1 is SNHLY and CDR2 is FYNNEI. V dropped 7 bases and J dropped 9; count of bases not matched to a gene: 6. The DNA of the CDR3 is TGTGCCAGCAATCGGGACAGAGCTTCACCCCTCCACTTT. This gives the protein CASNRDRASPLHF.

The V call is TRBV7-2, the J call TRBJ1-1; D unresolved. The germline gives CDR1 SGHTA, CDR2 FQGNSA. The CDR3 is 14 amino acids. The V gene lost 1 base and the J gene lost 4 bases, with 10 bases spanning the gap. The CDR3: CASSLVEGVTEAFF. CDR3 in DNA: TGTGCCAGCAGCTTAGTCGAGGGTGTCACTGAAGCTTTCTTT. Full variable domain (rest looked up from reference TRBV7-2 and TRBJ1-1): GAGVSQSPSNKVTEKGKDVELRCDPISGHTALYWYRQSLGQGLEFLIYFQGNSAPDKSGLPSDRFSAERTGGSVSTLTIQRTQQEDSAVYLCASSLVEGVTEAFFGQGTRLTVV.

The CDR3 region is CASSPDRGVNTEAFF. The DNA for the CDR3 is TGTGCCAGCTCACCAGACAGGGGGGTGAACACTGAAGCTTTCTTT. V and J are TRBV18 and TRBJ1-1, with TRBD1 matching over 9 bases. CDR1 KGHSH and CDR2 LQKENI come from the germline V gene. V gave up 2 bases and J gave up 0 bases; unmatched junction bases: 1. The CDR3 is 15 residues long. Filled out from reference TRBV18 and TRBJ1-1, the complete variable domain reads NAGVMQNPRHLVRRRGQEARLRCSPMKGHSHVYWYRQLPEEGLKFMVYLQKENIIDESGMPKERFSAEFPKEGPSILRIQQVVRGDSAAYFCASSPDRGVNTEAFFGQGTRLTVV.

J is TRBJ1-4 and V is TRBV2, with D possibly TRBD1 on 5 matching bases. V gave up 3 bases and J gave up 8 bases, with 13 bases separating them. Germline lookup yields CDR1 SNHLY and CDR2 FYNNEI. This CDR3 comprises 14 residues. CDR3 nucleotides: TGTGCCAGCAGTGATTACGGGGAGGGGGAAAAACTGTTTTTT. Encoded protein: CASSDYGEGEKLFF.

The V gene is TRBV25-1, the J gene TRBJ2-2; D is possibly TRBD1 (6 bases). Germline-derived CDR1 and CDR2 are MGHDK and SYGVNS. CDR3 length equals 15 residues. V lost 6 bases and J 3 bases, leaving 14 bases between the germline ends. The CDR3 DNA follows: TGTGCCAGCAGAAAACAGGGATCGCACACCGGGGAGCTGTTTTTT. Encoded protein: CASRKQGSHTGELFF.